The 17 T cell receptor beta chains presented below share a single source sample, sequenced in a study of brain T cells in children with intractable seizures. Time point of the sample: blood from clinic visit 5 months post-surgery; TSC patient then seizure free. The method was immunoSEQ multiplex PCR; TCRdb's version includes in-frame clones alone and lacks a portion of them. Among about 320,000 clones listed, over 90% were seen once. The material was peripheral blood, obtained 4 to 6 months after surgery. These receptors all stem from a boy younger than two with tuberous sclerosis and intractable seizures.

The chain couples TRBV6-4 to TRBJ2-7, with TRBD2 matching 11 bases. The germline V gene encodes CDR1 MRHNA and CDR2 SNTAGT. V was clipped by 6 bases and J by 0 bases; unmatched bases: 1. The CDR3 is 14 amino acids. The CDR3 is CASSLAGGSYEQYF. The CDR3 nucleotides read TGTGCCAGCAGCCTAGCGGGAGGCTCCTACGAGCAGTACTTC.

V gene TRBV5-1 combines with J gene TRBJ1-4, with D perhaps TRBD1 (5 bases). Germline V CDR1 and CDR2: SGHRS, YFSETQ. This CDR3 has 16 amino acids. With 4 bases removed from V and 3 bases from J, the gap between germline ends came to 16 bases. DNA for the CDR3: TGCGCCAGCAGCCTGGAGGGCGGGGGTGCTAATGAAAAACTGTTTTTT. Its translation: CASSLEGGGANEKLFF.

The chain carries TRBV19 and TRBJ2-1, with D hard to call. The CDR3 covers 17 residues. From germline, CDR1 is LNHDA and CDR2 SQIVND (reference sequence). Trimming took off 3 bases at V and 0 bases at J, with 15 bases between the two ends. The CDR3 region is CASSMFLSLVSYNEQFF. The CDR3 nucleotides read TGTGCCAGTAGTATGTTTTTATCCCTCGTCTCCTACAATGAGCAGTTCTTC.

The rearrangement uses TRBV2 and TRBJ1-5, with a possible D match to TRBD1 (5 bases). Germline lookup yields CDR1 SNHLY and CDR2 FYNNEI. Deletions cut 3 bases from V and 7 bases from J, with 13 bases between. This CDR3 region has 14 residues. CDR3 nucleotide sequence: TGTGCCAGCAGTGAGGTGGCGGGGGTACAGCCCCAGCATTTT. Protein product: CASSEVAGVQPQHF.

This rearrangement joins TRBV5-4 to TRBJ2-6; no firm D call. Germline V gene lookup returns CDR1 SGHNT and CDR2 YYREEE (reference sequence). V was trimmed by 1 base and J by 2 bases, leaving 7 bases between them. The CDR3 is 15 residues long. The DNA for the CDR3 is TGTGCCAGCAGCTTGTTTTCTGCTGGGGCCAACGTCCTGACTTTC. This encodes CASSLFSAGANVLTF.

This clone was counted only a few times. The V gene is TRBV19, the J gene TRBJ1-5; D not certain. Deletions cut 2 bases from V and 0 bases from J, with 8 bases between. CDR1 is LNHDA, CDR2 SQIVND, per germline (reference sequence). This CDR3 has 15 residues. CDR3 amino acids: CASSIKGYSNQPQHF. For the CDR3, the DNA is TGTGCCAGTAGTATAAAGGGATATAGCAATCAGCCCCAGCATTTT.

The chain combines TRBV5-1 with TRBJ2-1; 10 bases map to TRBD2. The length of the CDR3 is 15 residues. In germline, CDR1 is SGHRS, CDR2 YFSETQ. V lost 0 bases, J lost 7 bases, and 4 bases stayed unmatched. CDR3 coding DNA: TGCGCCAGCAGCTTGGGGCTAGCGGGGGCGAATGAGCAGTTCTTC. It specifies CASSLGLAGANEQFF.

The V and J genes are TRBV29-1 and TRBJ2-3; TRBD2 aligns across 7 bases. The V gene's germline CDR1 is SQVTM and CDR2 ANQGSEA. The CDR3 consists of 13 residues. The J segment lost 4 bases and the V segment lost 5 bases, leaving 6 bases of the junction unmatched. The CDR3 here is CSVSRGRADTQYF. In DNA form, the CDR3 reads TGCAGCGTTTCTAGAGGGAGGGCAGATACGCAGTATTTT.

Only one count was recorded for this clone. CDR3 DNA sequence: TGTGCCAGCAGCTCCCCAGACAGGGTGTCTGAAGCTTTCTTT. This encodes CASSSPDRVSEAFF. The gene calls are TRBV7-9 and TRBJ1-1, with 7 bases fitting TRBD1. With 4 bases clipped from V and 6 bases from J, the junction kept 8 bases outside the gene matches. The germline gives CDR1 SEHNR, CDR2 FQNEAQ (reference sequence). The CDR3 has 14 residues.

The chain is built from TRBV5-1 and TRBJ2-7, with 8 positions matching TRBD2. The germline gives CDR1 SGHRS, CDR2 YFSETQ. With V trimmed by 4 bases and J by 6 bases, 15 bases remained unmatched. The CDR3 covers 16 residues. The CDR3, as DNA: TGCGCCAGCAGCACCAGACTAGCGCGACAACCGGCCGAGCAGTACTTC. It translates to CASSTRLARQPAEQYF.

On this clone itself: The same CDR3 can be traced to other DNA sequences in this sample. This chain connects TRBV5-1 to TRBJ2-5; D is perhaps TRBD2 (5 bases). Germline assignment: CDR1 SGHRS and CDR2 YFSETQ. The CDR3 totals 14 residues. V was trimmed by 0 bases and J by 4 bases, leaving 10 bases between them. DNA for the CDR3: TGCGCCAGCAGCTTGGAGCTTGCGGGAGAGACCCAGTACTTC. As protein: CASSLELAGETQYF.

This clone has only one observation. CDR3 loop: CASSEGGTEAFF. The CDR3 bases are TGTGCCAGCAGCGAAGGGGGCACTGAAGCTTTCTTT. The V call is TRBV9, the J call TRBJ1-1, with a tentative D call TRBD1 (6 bases). Deletions cut 3 bases from V and 4 bases from J, with 7 bases between. The CDR3 totals 12 residues. CDR1 SGDLS and CDR2 YYNGEE come from the germline V gene.

This chain uses TRBV5-1 with TRBJ2-1; D not certain. Germline-derived CDR1 and CDR2 are SGHRS and YFSETQ. The CDR3 loop spans 14 amino acids. Between the trimmed V and J ends, which lost 6 bases and 3 bases, there was a span of 13 bases. CDR3 nucleotides: TGCGCCAGCAAGGAAAGTCCCTTCTACAATGAGCAGTTCTTC. It encodes CASKESPFYNEQFF.

The chain links TRBV9 to TRBJ1-3, with no clear D. Germline V gene data show CDR1 as SGDLS and CDR2 as YYNGEE. The CDR3 runs to 15 residues. Between the trimmed V and J ends, which lost 0 bases and 1 base, there was a span of 8 bases. The CDR3 region is CASSVGGASGNTIYF. CDR3 nucleotides: TGTGCCAGCAGCGTAGGAGGAGCTTCTGGAAACACCATATATTTT. Looking up the rest from reference TRBV9 and TRBJ1-3 gives the full variable domain: DSGVTQTPKHLITATGQRVTLRCSPRSGDLSVYWYQQSLDQGLQFLIQYYNGEERAKGNILERFSAQQFPDLHSELNLSSLELGDSALYFCASSVGGASGNTIYFGEGSWLTVV.

The rearrangement joins TRBV7-2 to TRBJ2-5; D uncertain. CDR1 and CDR2 from the germline V gene are SGHTA and FQGNSA. This CDR3 has 14 residues. Trimming cost V 5 bases and J 3 bases, with 13 bases left between them. As DNA, the CDR3 is TGTGCCAGCAGCCAGAACTCGATAGAAGAGACCCAGTACTTC. It translates to CASSQNSIEETQYF.

This chain links TRBV19 with TRBJ2-1, with D unresolved. The CDR3 is made up of 12 amino acids. The germline V gene encodes CDR1 LNHDA and CDR2 SQIVND (reference sequence). V lost 9 bases and J lost 4, with 10 bases in between. DNA of the CDR3: TGTGCCAGCAGAACGGTTTACAATGAGCAGTTCTTC. It encodes CASRTVYNEQFF.

This clone has a handful of counts. The chain's CDR3 is CASGEAGRNTIYF. The CDR3 DNA sequence: TGTGCCAGCGGGGAAGCGGGTCGGAACACCATATATTTT. The chain combines TRBV2 with TRBJ1-3, with D uncertain. V was clipped by 8 bases and J by 7 bases, with 15 bases between them. The CDR3 consists of 13 residues. Germline CDR1 SNHLY, CDR2 FYNNEI.